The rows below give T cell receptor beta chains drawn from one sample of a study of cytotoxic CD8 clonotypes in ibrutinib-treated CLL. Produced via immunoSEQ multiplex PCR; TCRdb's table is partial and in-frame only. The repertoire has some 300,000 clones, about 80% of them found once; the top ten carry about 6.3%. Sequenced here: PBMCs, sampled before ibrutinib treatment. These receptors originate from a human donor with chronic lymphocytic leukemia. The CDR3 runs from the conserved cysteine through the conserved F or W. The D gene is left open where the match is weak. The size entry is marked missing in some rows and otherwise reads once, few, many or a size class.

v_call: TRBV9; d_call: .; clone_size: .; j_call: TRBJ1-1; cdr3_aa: CASSVQSENTEAFF; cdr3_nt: TGTGCCAGCAGCGTCCAGAGCGAGAACACTGAAGCTTTCTTT
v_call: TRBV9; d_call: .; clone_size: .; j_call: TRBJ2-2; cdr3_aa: CASSVSGGELFF; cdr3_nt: TGTGCCAGCAGCGTATCCGGCGGGGAGCTGTTTTTT
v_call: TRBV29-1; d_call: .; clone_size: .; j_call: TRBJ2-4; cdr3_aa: CSVVQGLAKNIQYF; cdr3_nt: TGCAGCGTTGTTCAGGGACTAGCCAAAAACATTCAGTACTTC
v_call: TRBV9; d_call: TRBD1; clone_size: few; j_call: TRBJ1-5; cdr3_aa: CASSVGRGPQPQHF; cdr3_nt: TGTGCCAGCAGCGTAGGTAGGGGGCCTCAGCCCCAGCATTTT
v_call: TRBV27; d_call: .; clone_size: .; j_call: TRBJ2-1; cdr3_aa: CASSSWLYNEQFF; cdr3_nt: TGTGCCAGCAGTTCTTGGCTCTACAATGAGCAGTTCTTC
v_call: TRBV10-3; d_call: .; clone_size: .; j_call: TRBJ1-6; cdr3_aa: CAISESQGSPLHF; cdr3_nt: TGTGCCATCAGTGAGTCGCAGGGTTCACCCCTCCACTTT
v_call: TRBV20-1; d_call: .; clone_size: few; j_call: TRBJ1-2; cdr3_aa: CSARNYGYTF; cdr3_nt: TGCAGTGCTAGGAACTATGGCTACACCTTC
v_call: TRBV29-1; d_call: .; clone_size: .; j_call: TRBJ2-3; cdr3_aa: CSVRLITDTQYF; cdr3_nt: TGCAGCGTACGACTAATAACAGATACGCAGTATTTT
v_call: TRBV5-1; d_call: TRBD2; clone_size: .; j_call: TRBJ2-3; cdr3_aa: CASSLLAGSLGADTQYF; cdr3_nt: TGCGCCAGCAGCTTACTAGCGGGGAGCCTGGGGGCAGATACGCAGTATTTT
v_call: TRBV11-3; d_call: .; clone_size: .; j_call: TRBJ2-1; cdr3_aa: CASSVDRRREQFF; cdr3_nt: TGTGCCAGCAGCGTCGACAGGCGGCGTGAGCAGTTCTTC
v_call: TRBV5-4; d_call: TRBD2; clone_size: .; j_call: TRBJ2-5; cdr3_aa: CASSLGGSGRGYQETQYF; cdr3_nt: TGTGCCAGCAGCTTGGGTGGTAGCGGGAGGGGGTATCAAGAGACCCAGTACTTC
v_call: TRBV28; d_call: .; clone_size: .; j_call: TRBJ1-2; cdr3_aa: CASSLFRRNNYGYTF; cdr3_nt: TGTGCCAGCAGTTTATTCCGCAGAAATAACTATGGCTACACCTTC
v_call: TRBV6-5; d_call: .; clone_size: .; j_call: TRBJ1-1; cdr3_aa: CASSTTRNTEAFF; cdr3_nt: TGTGCCAGCAGTACTACAAGGAACACTGAAGCTTTCTTT
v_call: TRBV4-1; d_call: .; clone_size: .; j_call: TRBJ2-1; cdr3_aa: CASSQDGHFGGVAEQFF; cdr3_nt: TGCGCCAGCAGCCAAGATGGGCATTTTGGGGGAGTAGCTGAGCAGTTCTTC
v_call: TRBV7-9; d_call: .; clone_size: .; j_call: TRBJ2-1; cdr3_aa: CASRISGGAYNEQFF; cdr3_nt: TGTGCCAGCAGAATTTCTGGGGGAGCCTACAATGAGCAGTTCTTC
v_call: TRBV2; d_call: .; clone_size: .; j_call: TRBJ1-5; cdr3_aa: CASREGQRLSNQPQHF; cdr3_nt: TGTGCCAGCAGGGAGGGACAACGCTTAAGCAATCAGCCCCAGCATTTT
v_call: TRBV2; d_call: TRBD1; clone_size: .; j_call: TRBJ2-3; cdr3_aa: CASSGTGADTQYF; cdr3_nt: TGTGCCAGCAGTGGGACAGGGGCAGATACGCAGTATTTT
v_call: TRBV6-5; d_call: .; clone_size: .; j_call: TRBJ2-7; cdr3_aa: CASRDPGGGAYEQYF; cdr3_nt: TGTGCCAGCAGAGATCCCGGAGGGGGCGCCTACGAGCAGTACTTC
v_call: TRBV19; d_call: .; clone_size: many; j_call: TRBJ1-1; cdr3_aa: CASSIAGITEAFF; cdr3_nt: TGTGCCAGTAGTATTGCCGGGATCACTGAAGCTTTCTTT
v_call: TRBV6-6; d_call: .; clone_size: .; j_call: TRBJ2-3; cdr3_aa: CASRANGDTQYF; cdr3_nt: TGTGCCAGCAGGGCGAACGGAGATACGCAGTATTTT
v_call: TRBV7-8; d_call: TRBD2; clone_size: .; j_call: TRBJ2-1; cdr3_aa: CASSYSGNRIYNEQFF; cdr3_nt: TGTGCCAGCAGTTATAGCGGGAATCGCATCTACAATGAGCAGTTCTTC
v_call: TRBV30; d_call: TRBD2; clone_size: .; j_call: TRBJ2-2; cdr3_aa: CAWSKSQTSANTGELFF; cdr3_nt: TGTGCCTGGAGTAAGAGCCAGACTAGCGCGAACACCGGGGAGCTGTTTTTT
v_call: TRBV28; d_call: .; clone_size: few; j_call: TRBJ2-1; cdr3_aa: CASSPYFRRIQSSYNEQFF; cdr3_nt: TGTGCCAGCAGTCCCTATTTTCGTAGAATTCAAAGCTCCTACAATGAGCAGTTCTTC
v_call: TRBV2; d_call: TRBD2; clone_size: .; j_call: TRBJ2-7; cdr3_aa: CASSAGLAGVDFSYEQYF; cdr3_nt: TGTGCCAGCAGTGCGGGACTAGCGGGAGTGGACTTTTCCTACGAGCAGTACTTC
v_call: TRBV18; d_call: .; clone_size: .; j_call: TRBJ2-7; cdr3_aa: CASSPRTYEQYF; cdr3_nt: TGTGCCAGCTCACCACGTACCTACGAGCAGTACTTC
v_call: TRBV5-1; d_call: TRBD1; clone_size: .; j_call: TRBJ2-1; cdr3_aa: CASIPGTGGNEQFF; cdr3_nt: TGCGCCAGCATCCCCGGGACAGGGGGGAATGAGCAGTTCTTC
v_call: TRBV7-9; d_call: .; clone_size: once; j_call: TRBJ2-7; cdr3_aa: CASSFSPYEQYF; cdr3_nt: TGTGCCAGCAGCTTTTCCCCCTACGAGCAGTACTTC
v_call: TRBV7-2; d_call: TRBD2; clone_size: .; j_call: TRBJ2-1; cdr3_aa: CASSLDRRRLAGLYNEQFF; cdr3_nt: TGTGCCAGCAGCTTAGATCGTCGTCGGCTAGCGGGACTATACAATGAGCAGTTCTTC
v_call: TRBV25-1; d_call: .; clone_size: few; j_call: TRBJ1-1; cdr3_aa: CASSQDGITEAFF; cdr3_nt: TGTGCCAGCAGCCAGGACGGGATCACTGAAGCTTTCTTT
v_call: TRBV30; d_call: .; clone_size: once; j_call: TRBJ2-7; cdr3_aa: CAWSYRAYEQYF; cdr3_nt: TGTGCCTGGAGTTACAGAGCCTACGAGCAGTACTTC
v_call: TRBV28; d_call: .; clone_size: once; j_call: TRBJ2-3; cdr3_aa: CASSPTTTGYTDTQYF; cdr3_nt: TGTGCCAGCAGTCCAACCACGACAGGCTACACAGATACGCAGTATTTT
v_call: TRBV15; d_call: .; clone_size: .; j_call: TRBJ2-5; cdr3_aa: CATSRDLSRQETQYF; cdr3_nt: TGTGCCACCAGCAGAGATTTAAGTAGGCAAGAGACCCAGTACTTC